What follows describes a single T cell receptor beta chain. What it binds is not known. Trimming removed 0 bases at V and 0 bases at J, with 11 bases between. The CDR3 has 15 amino acids. CDR1 and CDR2 (germline): GTSNPN, SVGIG (reference sequence). The record originates from a study of cytomegalovirus exposure and HLA in healthy donors. Study summary: Researchers found that about four fifths of 350 to 500 genotyped donors fell within the Caucasian-associated ancestry cluster.

The study, taken as a whole, reports: Immune exposure information available was restricted to CMV serostatus. What was likely a sequencing artifact was a cluster of highly shared sequence variants. The study assumed roughly uniform donor sequencing depth for presence/absence analyses.

The PCR contained 60 Vbeta and 13 Jbeta primers. The protocol was immunoSEQ multiplex PCR, while the TCRdb copy is restricted to in-frame clones and leaves out a portion. This sample yields roughly 120,000 clones, of which approximately 70% are seen a single time; approximately 0.9% belongs to the top ten. The TCR originated in a woman under 40 in good health and CMV-seronegative. J is TRBJ2-5 and V is TRBV30; D may be TRBD2 (5 bases). Specimen: PBMCs. Here the CDR3 DNA reads TGTGCCTGGAGTGTCCGGGGATGGTACCAAGAGACCCAGTACTTC. It specifies CAWSVRGWYQETQYF.